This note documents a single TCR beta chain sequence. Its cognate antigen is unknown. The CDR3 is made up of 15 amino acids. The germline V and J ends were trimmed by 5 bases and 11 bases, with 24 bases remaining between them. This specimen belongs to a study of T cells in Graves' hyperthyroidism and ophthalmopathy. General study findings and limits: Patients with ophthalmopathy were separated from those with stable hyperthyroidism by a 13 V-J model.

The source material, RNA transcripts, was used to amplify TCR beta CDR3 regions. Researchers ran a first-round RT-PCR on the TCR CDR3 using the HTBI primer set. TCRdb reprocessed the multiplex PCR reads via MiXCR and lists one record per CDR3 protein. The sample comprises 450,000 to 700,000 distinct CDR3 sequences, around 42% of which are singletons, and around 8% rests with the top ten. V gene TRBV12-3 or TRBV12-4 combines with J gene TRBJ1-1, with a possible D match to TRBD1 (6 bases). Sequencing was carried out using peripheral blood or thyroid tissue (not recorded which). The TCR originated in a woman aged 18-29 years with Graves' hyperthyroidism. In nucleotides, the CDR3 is TGTGCCAGCAGTCGAAAACCCGGGGGCGTCTCAGAGGCTTTCTTT. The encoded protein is CASSRKPGGVSEAFF.